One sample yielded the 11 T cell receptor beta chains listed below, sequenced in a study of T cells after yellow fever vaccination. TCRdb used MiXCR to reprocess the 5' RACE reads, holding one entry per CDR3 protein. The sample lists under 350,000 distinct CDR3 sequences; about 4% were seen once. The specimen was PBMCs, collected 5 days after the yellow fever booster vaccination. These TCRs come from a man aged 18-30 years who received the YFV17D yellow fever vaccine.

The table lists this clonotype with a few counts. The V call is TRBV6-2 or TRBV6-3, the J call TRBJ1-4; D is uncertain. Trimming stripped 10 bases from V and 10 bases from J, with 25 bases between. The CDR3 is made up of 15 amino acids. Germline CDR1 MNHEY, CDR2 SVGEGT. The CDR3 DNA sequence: TGTGCCACTCGAAGGGTTTTAATGAAGGCTACAAAACTGTTTTTT. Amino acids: CATRRVLMKATKLFF.

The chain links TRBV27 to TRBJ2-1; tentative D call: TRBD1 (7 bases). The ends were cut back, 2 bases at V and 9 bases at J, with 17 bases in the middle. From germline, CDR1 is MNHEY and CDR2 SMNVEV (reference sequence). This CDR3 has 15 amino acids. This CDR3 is CASSLGGTVLSEQFF. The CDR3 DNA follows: TGTGCCAGCAGTTTAGGAGGGACAGTGCTTAGTGAGCAGTTCTTC.

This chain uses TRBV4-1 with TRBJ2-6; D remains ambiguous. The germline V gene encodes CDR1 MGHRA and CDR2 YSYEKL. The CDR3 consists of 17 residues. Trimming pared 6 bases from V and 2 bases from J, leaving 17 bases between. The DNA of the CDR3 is TGCGCCAGCAGGCTCCTCGGAGTTCGGGCTGGGGCCAACGTCCTGACTTTC. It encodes CASRLLGVRAGANVLTF.

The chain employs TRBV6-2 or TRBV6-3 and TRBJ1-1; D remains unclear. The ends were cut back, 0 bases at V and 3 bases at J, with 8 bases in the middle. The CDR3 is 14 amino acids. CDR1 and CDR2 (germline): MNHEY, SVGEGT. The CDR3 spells CASSYSGSYTEAFF. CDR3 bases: TGTGCCAGCAGTTACTCGGGCAGCTACACTGAAGCTTTCTTT.

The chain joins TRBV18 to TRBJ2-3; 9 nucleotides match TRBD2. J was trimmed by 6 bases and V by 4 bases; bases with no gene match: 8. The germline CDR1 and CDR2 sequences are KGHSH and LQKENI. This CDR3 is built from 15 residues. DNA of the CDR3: TGTGCCAGCTCACTTTTAGCGGGGGAAGGTGATACGCAGTATTTT. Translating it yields CASSLLAGEGDTQYF.

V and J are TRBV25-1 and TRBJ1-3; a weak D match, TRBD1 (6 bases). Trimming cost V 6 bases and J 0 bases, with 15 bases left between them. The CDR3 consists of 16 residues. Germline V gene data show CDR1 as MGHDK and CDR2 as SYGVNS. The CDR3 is CASRQAGTSSGNTIYF. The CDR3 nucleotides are TGTGCCAGCAGGCAAGCAGGGACAAGCTCTGGAAACACCATATATTTT.

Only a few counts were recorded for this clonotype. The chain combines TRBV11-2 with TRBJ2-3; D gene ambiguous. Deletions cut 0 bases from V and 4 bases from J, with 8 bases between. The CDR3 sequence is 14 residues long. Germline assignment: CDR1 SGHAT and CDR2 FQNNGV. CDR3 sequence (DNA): TGTGCCAGCAGCTTAGAGGGTCAGGCAGATACGCAGTATTTT. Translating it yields CASSLEGQADTQYF.

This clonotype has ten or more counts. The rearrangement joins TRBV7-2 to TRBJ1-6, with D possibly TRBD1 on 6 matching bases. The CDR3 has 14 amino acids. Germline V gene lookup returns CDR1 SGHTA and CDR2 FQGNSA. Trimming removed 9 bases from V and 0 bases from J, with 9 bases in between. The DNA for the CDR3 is TGTGCCAGTGGACAGAGCTCCTATAATTCACCCCTCCACTTT. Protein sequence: CASGQSSYNSPLHF.

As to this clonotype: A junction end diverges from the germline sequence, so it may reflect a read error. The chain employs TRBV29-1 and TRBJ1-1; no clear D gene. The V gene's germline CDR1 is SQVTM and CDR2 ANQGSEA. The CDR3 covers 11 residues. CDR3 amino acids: CSVEGLHEAFF. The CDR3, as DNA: TGCAGCGTCGAAGGGCTACACGAAGCTTTCTTT.

CDR3 in amino acids: CASSPRGGVQPQHF. In DNA form, the CDR3 reads TGCGCCAGCAGCCCCCGGGGGGGCGTTCAGCCCCAGCATTTT. The genes are TRBV5-1 and TRBJ1-5; tentative D call: TRBD1 (6 bases). Germline CDR1 reads SGHRS; CDR2 reads YFSETQ. This CDR3 is 14 amino acids long. The V end was cut by 4 bases, the J end by 6 bases, with 14 bases between.

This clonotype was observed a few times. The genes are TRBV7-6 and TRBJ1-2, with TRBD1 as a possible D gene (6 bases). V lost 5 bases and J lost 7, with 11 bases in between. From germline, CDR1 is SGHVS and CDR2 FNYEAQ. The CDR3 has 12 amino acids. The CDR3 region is CASSASGAGYTF. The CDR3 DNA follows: TGTGCCAGCAGCGCCTCAGGGGCTGGCTACACCTTC.